This entry concerns a single T cell receptor beta chain. The antigen remains unidentified. Trimming pared 0 bases from V and 1 base from J, leaving 3 bases between. This CDR3 has 13 amino acids. The V gene's germline CDR1 is MNHNY and CDR2 SVGAGI (reference sequence). This record comes from a study of shared clonotypes between healthy human individuals. Notes on the study in general: The study sampled only blood, and tissue repertoires likely differ.

Deep-level assay runs were performed. The replicate PCRs on unsorted PBMC were given around 280 ng DNA, which is about 30,000 T cell genomes. Some clones are missing from TCRdb's copy, which holds only in-frame ones; the method was immunoSEQ multiplex PCR. The table shows about 470,000 clones, with roughly three quarters occurring only once. The chain carries TRBV6-6 and TRBJ2-5; no clear D gene. The clonotype was recovered from a middle-aged woman in good health. Some clones in this sample may be carry-over from other donors' samples. Material for sequencing was PBMCs. The CDR3 reads CASSYSFQETQYF. CDR3 DNA sequence: TGTGCCAGCAGTTACTCCTTCCAAGAGACCCAGTACTTC.